These 20 T cell receptor beta chains were all obtained from the same sample, sequenced in a study of T cell clusters in autoimmune cytopenias. TRB was amplified by touch-down multiplex PCR, primer pools A and B combined. Using the multiplex PCR reads, TCRdb records one entry per CDR3 protein without DNA. Its table lists 6,900 or so distinct CDR3 sequences. TRB amplification used approximately 270 ng of peripheral blood genomic DNA. This sample was shared with a second study, whose subject was T cell repertoires in aging, cancer and after chemotherapy.

The sequencing sample was made of peripheral blood. These receptors all come from a human donor in good health.

CDR3 loop: CSAEGKGGSYNEQFF. V is TRBV20-1 and J is TRBJ2-1. This CDR3 has 15 residues. The germline CDR1 and CDR2 sequences are DFQATT and SNEGSKA (reference sequence).

Measured by frequency, this clonotype is medium-sized. The V call is TRBV19, the J call TRBJ2-1; there is no DNA to check the TCRdb D call of TRBD2. Germline CDR1 LNHDA, CDR2 SQIVND (reference sequence). The CDR3 loop spans 16 amino acids. CDR3 region: CASSIEGLTPYNEQFF.

V gene TRBV5-6 combines with J gene TRBJ2-1. CDR3 length equals 14 residues. The germline V gene encodes CDR1 SGHDT and CDR2 YYEEEE. The CDR3 is CASSAGTLYNEQFF.

The chain links TRBV7-9 to TRBJ2-4. Per germline, CDR1 SEHNR and CDR2 FQNEAQ (reference sequence). This CDR3 has 16 residues. CDR3 region: CASSLVQKIAKNIQYF.

The rearrangement uses TRBV12-3 or TRBV12-4 and TRBJ2-7; absent DNA, TCRdb's TRBD2 call cannot be checked. The CDR3 totals 12 residues. The CDR3 reads CASSFSPYEQYF.

This clonotype registers medium-sized by frequency. The chain joins TRBV6-5 to TRBJ1-4. The CDR3 contains 14 residues. CDR1 and CDR2 from the germline V gene are MNHEY and SVGAGI. The CDR3 protein is CASRPGLGPEKLFF.

Frequency places this clonotype as medium-sized. This CDR3 is CSVEKGSHTGELFF. This sequence joins TRBV29-1 and TRBJ2-2; lacking DNA, the TRBD1 call made by TCRdb goes unchecked. Per germline, CDR1 SQVTM and CDR2 ANQGSEA. The CDR3 sequence is 14 residues long.

The V and J genes are TRBV19 and TRBJ2-1; TCRdb's D gene call, TRBD1, goes unchecked for lack of DNA. CDR1 is LNHDA, CDR2 SQIVND, per germline (reference sequence). CDR3 length: 15 residues. The CDR3 sequence: CASSYTGSNLNEQFF.

The CDR3 is CAWSVDPAEAFF. The V and J genes are TRBV30 and TRBJ1-1. This CDR3 is 12 amino acids long. Looked up from germline, CDR1 is GTSNPN and CDR2 is SVGIG (reference sequence).

This clonotype ranks as medium-sized in terms of frequency. V usage is TRBV6-1 and J usage is TRBJ2-4. There are 17 residues in the CDR3. CDR1 and CDR2 (germline): MNHNS, SASEGT. The CDR3 is CASSEASGDPMKNIQYF.

This chain connects TRBV5-1 to TRBJ1-1; TCRdb names TRBD1, which stays unverified in the absence of DNA. The germline gives CDR1 SGHRS, CDR2 YFSETQ. The CDR3 loop spans 14 amino acids. This CDR3 is CASSFFRGEAEAFF.

This clonotype is identified as medium-sized from frequency. J is TRBJ2-6 and V is TRBV19; the TCRdb call, TRBD1, lacks DNA for checking. CDR3 length: 16 residues. Germline CDR1 and CDR2: LNHDA and SQIVND (reference sequence). This chain's CDR3 is CASSTPISSGANVLTF.

This chain links TRBV12-3 or TRBV12-4 with TRBJ1-6. This CDR3 contains 14 residues. Here the CDR3 reads CASSLAINSGPLHF.

The J gene is TRBJ2-1, the V gene TRBV7-6; TCRdb's D gene call, TRBD2, goes unchecked for lack of DNA. The germline V gene has CDR1 SGHVS and CDR2 FNYEAQ. The CDR3 is 17 residues long. CDR3: CASSLPEGRELNNEQFF.

This chain links TRBV11-2 with TRBJ2-1; TCRdb gives TRBD1 as the D gene, but with no DNA this cannot be confirmed. Germline CDR1 and CDR2: SGHAT and FQNNGV. The CDR3 runs to 12 residues. CDR3: CASSFGRGAQFF. The variable domain in full, with the rest retrieved from reference TRBV11-2 and TRBJ2-1, is EAGVAQSPRYKIIEKRQSVAFWCNPISGHATLYWYQQILGQGPKLLIQFQNNGVVDDSQLPKDRFSAERLKGVDSTLKIQPAKLEDSAVYLCASSFGRGAQFFGPGTRLTVL.

This clonotype is called medium-sized based on its frequency. The chain couples TRBV29-1 to TRBJ1-2; the TRBD1 assignment by TCRdb is unverifiable without DNA. The CDR3 is made up of 12 amino acids. The germline V gene has CDR1 SQVTM and CDR2 ANQGSEA. The chain's CDR3 is CSVSGGNYGYTF.

This clonotype registers medium-sized by frequency. This CDR3 is CATSGDSMGLAGGLFITDTQYF. The chain couples TRBV15 to TRBJ2-3; with no DNA, the TCRdb D assignment of TRBD2 cannot be verified. Germline V gene sequence: CDR1 LNHNV, CDR2 YYDKDF (reference sequence). The length of the CDR3 is 22 residues.

This chain uses TRBV15 with TRBJ2-7; TCRdb returns TRBD1, unconfirmable since there is no DNA. The V gene's germline CDR1 is LNHNV and CDR2 YYDKDF (reference sequence). This CDR3 is 14 amino acids long. This chain's CDR3 is CATSRFTGPYEQYF.

By frequency, this clonotype is medium-sized. CDR3 region: CASSIADAYLPLAGGPTGELFF. V gene TRBV19 combines with J gene TRBJ2-2; TCRdb reports TRBD2, a call that lacks DNA to check it against. The CDR3 is 22 residues long. The germline CDR1 and CDR2 sequences are LNHDA and SQIVND (reference sequence). Full variable domain (rest looked up from reference TRBV19 and TRBJ2-2): DGGITQSPKYLFRKEGQNVTLSCEQNLNHDAMYWYRQDPGQGLRLIYYSQIVNDFQKGDIAEGYSVSREKKESFPLTVTSAQKNPTAFYLCASSIADAYLPLAGGPTGELFFGEGSRLTVL.

Its frequency marks this clonotype as medium-sized. The chain's CDR3 is CASSIPGKDTEAFF. The V and J genes are TRBV19 and TRBJ1-1; TCRdb's D call of TRBD1 is untestable without DNA. Germline values: CDR1 LNHDA, CDR2 SQIVND (reference sequence). This CDR3 contains 14 residues.